This T cell receptor (beta chain) came from a study of shared clonotypes between healthy human individuals (dated by TCRdb to 2019 to 2021). Looking at the study overall: A couple of women and a few men aged 18 to 49 years were included in the cohort. To estimate repertoire size and how much clonotypes are shared between individuals, the study performed deep sequencing of blood TCR repertoires from a few healthy adults. For each donor, CD4 naive and CD4 memory were each run on three plates, CD8 naive on two plates, and CD8 memory on one plate. Leukapheresis yielded between about 0.85 and 10 billion PBMCs per donor. To increase sequencing depth and limit assay-specific biases, different laboratories used diverse techniques to prepare libraries and sequence TCR repertoires. Study-wide conclusions, independent of this receptor: Naive subsets generally had larger estimated clonotype richness than memory subsets. Across a handful of donors, around 5% of naive CD4, 3% to 4% of naive CD8, 2.3% of memory CD4, and under 0.45% of memory CD8 clonotypes were shared. Higher generation probabilities were observed for clonotypes shared by all four sorted-subset donors than for non-shared clonotypes. Pairwise subsampling led to the expectation that sequencing depth would affect the degree of clonotype sharing among donors. Only blood was sampled, and tissue TCR repertoires likely differ from those in blood. Incomplete sequencing was indicated by rarefaction of sorted-subset datasets, despite the large sequencing depth. Because the study included only a small number of donors, the genetic and exposure-history diversity represented was limited.

From the cysteine through the phenylalanine, the CDR3 covers 15 amino acids. Only the CDR3 region is kept as DNA, spanning 45 bases read in frame from base 1. For this chain, trimming is 4 bases at the V end and 2 bases at the J end, and the number of junction bases without a gene match is 4. The germline V gene specifies SGHAT as CDR1 and FQNNGV as CDR2. Donors were healthy HIV-negative adults with no recently reported acute infections or vaccinations. Every donor was a Caucasian adult living in Nashville, Tennessee, USA. CD4+ T cells were enriched through magnetic negative selection, after which naive cells were positively selected on CD45RA and the remaining negative fraction served as the memory subset. After blood collection by leukapheresis, PBMCs were isolated using Ficoll-Histopaque density gradient centrifugation and then cryopreserved in the vapor phase of liquid nitrogen. Purity and quantity of every magnetically sorted T cell population were checked by analytical flow cytometry. Each sorted fraction had its genomic DNA isolated and then quantified by UV absorbance on a Nanodrop 2000c.

Using the deep immunoSEQ assay, multiplex PCR amplified TCR CDR3 regions from genomic DNA. Extracted genomic DNA from each cell subset was spread evenly across all wells of several immunoSEQ 96-well plates, with each plate serving as a replicate. For sorted subsets, each replicate PCR was loaded with approximately 0.2 ug genomic DNA, equivalent to approximately 33,000 T cell genomes. Purified libraries were measured with a Qubit 3.0 fluorometer, size-checked on a Bioanalyzer 2100, and measured again with the KAPA Library Quantification kit. Each immunoSEQ 96-well plate was sequenced on its own single-read 150-cycle Illumina NextSeq 550 flow cell. Per the authors' processing: Because the immunoSEQ output included only junctional sequences and no quality scores, the filtering could not be the same as the filtering used for full-length reads. To assign V/J genes and CDR3, sequences were annotated using PyIR, a Python wrapper for IgBLAST v1.9, with IMGT germline references. Reads with weak V/J assignments (E-value above 1e-6), missing CDR3, stop codons, out-of-frame junctions, or ambiguous translated residues were removed. V3J clonotypes were defined as sequences sharing an identical inferred V gene, J gene, and CDR3 amino acid sequence. To compute the percentage overlap between repertoires, the number of shared unique clonotypes was divided by the size of the smaller repertoire. Richness of each repertoire was evaluated using RTK rarefaction, the Chao1 estimator, and Recon v2.1 estimates of unobserved clonotypes. Generation probabilities for all TCRbeta clonotypes obtained by the gDNA method from four donors were computed using OLGA. TCRdb obtained this table from immuneACCESS and retained in-frame rearrangements with V and J assigned. These tables miss some clones; where compared with another copy, unresolved V genes account for less than half of the shortfall, and the remainder is unexplained. V and J calls and clone size are as listed in that table; D and trimming were resolved from the DNA. The sample table contains approximately 1,500,000 clones; only one count was recorded for roughly 96% of them. Of the sample, about 1.2% falls within the top ten clones.

About this clone: It has no known antigen specificity. Base quality data are lacking; no much larger clone is found one base away.

Sample: naive CD4+ T cells sorted from blood. Per the publication, the cell subset or site label means: CD45RA+ positively selected. This clonotype was sampled from a man aged 30 to 39 in good health. The rearranged chain carries TRBV11-2 and TRBJ2-1; 8 bases in between match TRBD2. This receptor carries the CDR3 CASSSAGGTYNEQFF. In nucleotide form, the sequence is TGTGCCAGCAGCTCGGCGGGAGGTACCTACAATGAGCAGTTCTTC.